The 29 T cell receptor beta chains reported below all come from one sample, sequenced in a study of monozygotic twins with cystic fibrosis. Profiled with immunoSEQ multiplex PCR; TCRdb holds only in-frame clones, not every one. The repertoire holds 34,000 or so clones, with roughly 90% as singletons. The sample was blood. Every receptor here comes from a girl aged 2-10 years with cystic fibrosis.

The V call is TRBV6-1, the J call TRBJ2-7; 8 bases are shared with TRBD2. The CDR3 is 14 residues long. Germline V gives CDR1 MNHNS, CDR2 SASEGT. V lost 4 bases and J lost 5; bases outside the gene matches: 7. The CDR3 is CASSAPGLGHEQYF. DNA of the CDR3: TGTGCCAGCAGTGCACCGGGACTAGGTCACGAGCAGTACTTC.

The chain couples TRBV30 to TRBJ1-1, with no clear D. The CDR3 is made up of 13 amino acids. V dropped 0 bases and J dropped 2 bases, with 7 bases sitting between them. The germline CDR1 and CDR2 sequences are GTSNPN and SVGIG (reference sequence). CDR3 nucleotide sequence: TGTGCCTGGAGTGTACTGGTTAACACTGAAGCTTTCTTT. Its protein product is CAWSVLVNTEAFF.

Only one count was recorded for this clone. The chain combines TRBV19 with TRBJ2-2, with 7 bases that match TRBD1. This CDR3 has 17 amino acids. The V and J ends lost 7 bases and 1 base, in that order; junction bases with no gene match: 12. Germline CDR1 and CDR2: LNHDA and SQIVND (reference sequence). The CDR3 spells CASTAVPGTENTGELFF. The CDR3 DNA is TGTGCCAGTACGGCCGTACCCGGGACAGAGAACACCGGGGAGCTGTTTTTT.

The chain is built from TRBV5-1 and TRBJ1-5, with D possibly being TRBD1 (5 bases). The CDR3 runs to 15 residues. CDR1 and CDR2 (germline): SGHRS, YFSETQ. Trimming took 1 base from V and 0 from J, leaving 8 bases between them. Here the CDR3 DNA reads TGCGCCAGCAGCTTGAACGGGGCTAGCAATCAGCCCCAGCATTTT. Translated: CASSLNGASNQPQHF.

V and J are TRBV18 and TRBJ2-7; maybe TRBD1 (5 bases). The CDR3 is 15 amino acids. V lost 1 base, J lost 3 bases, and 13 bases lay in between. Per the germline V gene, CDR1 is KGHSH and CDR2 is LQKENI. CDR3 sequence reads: CASSPQGQTGYEQYF. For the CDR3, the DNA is TGTGCCAGCTCACCACAGGGGCAGACCGGCTACGAGCAGTACTTC.

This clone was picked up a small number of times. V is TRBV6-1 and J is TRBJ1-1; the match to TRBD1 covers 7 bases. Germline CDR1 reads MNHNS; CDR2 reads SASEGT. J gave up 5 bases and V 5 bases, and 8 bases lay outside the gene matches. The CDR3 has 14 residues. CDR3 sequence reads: CASSHPGQKTEAFF. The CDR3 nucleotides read TGTGCCAGCAGTCACCCGGGACAGAAGACTGAAGCTTTCTTT.

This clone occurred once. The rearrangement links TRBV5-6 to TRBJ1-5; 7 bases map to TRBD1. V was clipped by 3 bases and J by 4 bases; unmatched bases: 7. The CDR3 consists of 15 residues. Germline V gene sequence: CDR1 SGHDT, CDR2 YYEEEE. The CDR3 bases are TGTGCCAGCAGCTCCTTGGGGGACAGAAATCAGCCCCAGCATTTT. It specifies CASSSLGDRNQPQHF. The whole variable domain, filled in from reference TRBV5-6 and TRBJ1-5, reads DAGVTQSPTHLIKTRGQQVTLRCSPKSGHDTVSWYQQALGQGPQFIFQYYEEEERQRGNFPDRFSGHQFPNYSSELNVNALLLGDSALYLCASSSLGDRNQPQHFGDGTRLSIL.

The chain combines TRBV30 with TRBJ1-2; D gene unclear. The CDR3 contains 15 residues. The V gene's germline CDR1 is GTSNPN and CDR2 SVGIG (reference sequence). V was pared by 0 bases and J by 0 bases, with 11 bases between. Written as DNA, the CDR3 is TGTGCCTGGAGTGTACGACGTACAGCTAACTATGGCTACACCTTC. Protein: CAWSVRRTANYGYTF.

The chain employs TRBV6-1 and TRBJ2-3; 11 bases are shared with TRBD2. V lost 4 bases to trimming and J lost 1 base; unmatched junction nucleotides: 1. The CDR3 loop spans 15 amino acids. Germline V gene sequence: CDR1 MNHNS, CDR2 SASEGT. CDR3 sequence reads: CASSGLAGRTDTQYF. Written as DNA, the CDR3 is TGTGCCAGCAGTGGACTAGCGGGGCGCACAGATACGCAGTATTTT.

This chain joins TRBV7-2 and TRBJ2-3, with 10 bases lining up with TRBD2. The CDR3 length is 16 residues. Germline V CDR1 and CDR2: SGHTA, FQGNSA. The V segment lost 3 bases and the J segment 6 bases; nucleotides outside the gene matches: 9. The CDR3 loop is CASSFSLAGDRDTQYF. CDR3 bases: TGTGCCAGCAGCTTTTCTCTAGCGGGAGATAGGGATACGCAGTATTTT.

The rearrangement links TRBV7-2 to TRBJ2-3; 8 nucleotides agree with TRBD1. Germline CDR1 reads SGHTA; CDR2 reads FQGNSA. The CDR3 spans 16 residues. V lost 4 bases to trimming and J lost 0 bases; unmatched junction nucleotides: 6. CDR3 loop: CASSSYRGTSTDTQYF. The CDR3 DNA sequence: TGTGCCAGCAGCTCTTACAGGGGGACTAGCACAGATACGCAGTATTTT.

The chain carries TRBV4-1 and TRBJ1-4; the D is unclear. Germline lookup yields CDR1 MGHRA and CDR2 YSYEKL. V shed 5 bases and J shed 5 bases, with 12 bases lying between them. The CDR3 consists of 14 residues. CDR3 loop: CASSYGEMNEKLFF. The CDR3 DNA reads TGCGCCAGCAGCTATGGAGAGATGAATGAAAAACTGTTTTTT.

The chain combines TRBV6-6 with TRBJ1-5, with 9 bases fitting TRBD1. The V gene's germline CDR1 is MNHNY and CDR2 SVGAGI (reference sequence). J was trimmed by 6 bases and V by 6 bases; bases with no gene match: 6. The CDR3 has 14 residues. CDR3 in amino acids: CASRAGTGSQPQHF. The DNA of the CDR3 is TGTGCCAGCAGGGCCGGGACAGGGAGTCAGCCCCAGCATTTT.

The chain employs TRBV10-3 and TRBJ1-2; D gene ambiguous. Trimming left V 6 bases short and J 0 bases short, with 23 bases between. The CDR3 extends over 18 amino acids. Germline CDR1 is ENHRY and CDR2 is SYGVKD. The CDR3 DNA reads TGTGCCATCAGCCAGACCCCGGGTCAGCAAATTTCTAACTATGGCTACACCTTC. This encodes CAISQTPGQQISNYGYTF.

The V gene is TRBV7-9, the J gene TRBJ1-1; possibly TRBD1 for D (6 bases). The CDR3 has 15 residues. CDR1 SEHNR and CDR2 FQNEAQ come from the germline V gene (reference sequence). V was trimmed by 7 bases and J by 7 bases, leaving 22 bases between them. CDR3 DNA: TGTGCCAGCACCAAAGTCATAGGGGGGCCGATTGAAGCTTTCTTT. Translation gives CASTKVIGGPIEAFF.

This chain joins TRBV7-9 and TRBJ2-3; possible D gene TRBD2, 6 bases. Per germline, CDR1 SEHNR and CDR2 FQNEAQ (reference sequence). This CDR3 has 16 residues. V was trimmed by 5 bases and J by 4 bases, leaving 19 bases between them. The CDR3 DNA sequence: TGTGCCAGCAGCCCCAGGCCGGCTAGCGCTTCAGATACGCAGTATTTT. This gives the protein CASSPRPASASDTQYF.

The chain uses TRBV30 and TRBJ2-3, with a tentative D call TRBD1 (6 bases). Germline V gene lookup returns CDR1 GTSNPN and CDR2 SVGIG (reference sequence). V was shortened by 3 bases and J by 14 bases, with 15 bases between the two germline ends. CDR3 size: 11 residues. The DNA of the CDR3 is TGTGCCTGGAGCGAATACAGGGAACGGTATTTT. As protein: CAWSEYRERYF.

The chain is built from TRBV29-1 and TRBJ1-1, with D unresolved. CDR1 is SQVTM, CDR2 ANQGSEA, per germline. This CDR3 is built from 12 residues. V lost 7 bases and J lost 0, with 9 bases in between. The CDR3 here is CSALAMNTEAFF. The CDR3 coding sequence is TGCAGCGCCCTGGCCATGAACACTGAAGCTTTCTTT.

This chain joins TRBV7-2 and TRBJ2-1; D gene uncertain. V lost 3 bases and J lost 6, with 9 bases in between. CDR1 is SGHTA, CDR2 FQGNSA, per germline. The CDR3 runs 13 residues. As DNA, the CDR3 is TGTGCCAGCAGCTTCCACAACTCCAATGAGCAGTTCTTC. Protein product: CASSFHNSNEQFF.

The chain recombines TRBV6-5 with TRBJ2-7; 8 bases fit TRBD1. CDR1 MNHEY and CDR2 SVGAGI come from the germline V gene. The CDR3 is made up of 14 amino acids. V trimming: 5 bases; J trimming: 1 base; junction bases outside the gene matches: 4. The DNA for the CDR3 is TGTGCCAGCAGTCAGGACAGGGCATCCTACGAGCAGTACTTC. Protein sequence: CASSQDRASYEQYF.

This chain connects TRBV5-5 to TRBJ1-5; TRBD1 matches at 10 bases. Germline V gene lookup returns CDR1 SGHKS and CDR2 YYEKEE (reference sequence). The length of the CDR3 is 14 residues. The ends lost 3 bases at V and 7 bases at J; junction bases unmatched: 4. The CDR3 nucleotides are TGTGCCAGCAGCTGGGGGACAGGGGCACAGCCCCAGCATTTT. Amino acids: CASSWGTGAQPQHF.

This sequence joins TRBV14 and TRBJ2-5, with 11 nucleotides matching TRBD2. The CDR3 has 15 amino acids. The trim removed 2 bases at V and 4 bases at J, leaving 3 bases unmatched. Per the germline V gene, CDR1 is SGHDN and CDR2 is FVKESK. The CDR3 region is CASSQRGTSGETQYF. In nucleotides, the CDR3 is TGTGCCAGCAGCCAAAGGGGGACTAGCGGAGAGACCCAGTACTTC.

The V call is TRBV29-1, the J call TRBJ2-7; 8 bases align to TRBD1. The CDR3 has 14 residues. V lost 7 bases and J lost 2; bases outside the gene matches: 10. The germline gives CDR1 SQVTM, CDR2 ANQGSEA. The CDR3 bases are TGCAGCGCCTCGGACAGGGTTATCCCCTACGAGCAGTACTTC. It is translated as CSASDRVIPYEQYF.

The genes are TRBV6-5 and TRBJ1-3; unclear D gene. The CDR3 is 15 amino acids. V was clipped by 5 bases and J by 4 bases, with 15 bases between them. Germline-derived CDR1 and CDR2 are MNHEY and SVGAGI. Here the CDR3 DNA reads TGTGCCAGCAGTAGGGTACAAGGGATAGGAAACACCATATATTTT. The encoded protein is CASSRVQGIGNTIYF.

CDR3 in DNA: TGTGCCAGCAGCTTAGCGGGCGAGAGAAACACCGGGGAGCTGTTTTTT. It codes for CASSLAGERNTGELFF. The chain combines TRBV7-2 with TRBJ2-2; D gene unclear. The germline V and J ends were trimmed by 0 bases and 2 bases, with 10 bases remaining between them. The CDR3 is made up of 16 amino acids. The germline V gene has CDR1 SGHTA and CDR2 FQGNSA.

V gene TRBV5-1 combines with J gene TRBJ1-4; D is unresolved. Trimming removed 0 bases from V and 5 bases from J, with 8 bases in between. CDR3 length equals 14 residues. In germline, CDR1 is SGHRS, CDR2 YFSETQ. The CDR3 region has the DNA TGCGCCAGCAGCTTGGGGACGGGGAATGAAAAACTGTTTTTT. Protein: CASSLGTGNEKLFF.

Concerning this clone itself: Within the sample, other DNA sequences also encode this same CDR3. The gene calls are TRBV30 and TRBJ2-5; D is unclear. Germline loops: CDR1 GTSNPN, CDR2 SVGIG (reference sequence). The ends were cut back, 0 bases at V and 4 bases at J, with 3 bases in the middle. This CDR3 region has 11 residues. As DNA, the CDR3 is TGTGCCTGGAGTGTAGGAGAGACCCAGTACTTC. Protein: CAWSVGETQYF.

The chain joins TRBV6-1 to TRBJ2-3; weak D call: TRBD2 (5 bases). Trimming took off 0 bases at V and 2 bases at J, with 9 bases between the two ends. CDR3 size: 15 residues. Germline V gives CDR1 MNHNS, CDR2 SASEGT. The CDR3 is CASSEAMEATDTQYF. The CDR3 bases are TGTGCCAGCAGTGAAGCGATGGAGGCCACAGATACGCAGTATTTT.

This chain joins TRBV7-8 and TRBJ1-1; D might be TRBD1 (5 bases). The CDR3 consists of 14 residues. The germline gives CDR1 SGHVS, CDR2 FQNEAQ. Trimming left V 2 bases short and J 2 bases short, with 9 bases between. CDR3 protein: CASSLSRGNTEAFF. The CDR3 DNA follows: TGTGCCAGCAGCTTAAGTAGGGGAAACACTGAAGCTTTCTTT.